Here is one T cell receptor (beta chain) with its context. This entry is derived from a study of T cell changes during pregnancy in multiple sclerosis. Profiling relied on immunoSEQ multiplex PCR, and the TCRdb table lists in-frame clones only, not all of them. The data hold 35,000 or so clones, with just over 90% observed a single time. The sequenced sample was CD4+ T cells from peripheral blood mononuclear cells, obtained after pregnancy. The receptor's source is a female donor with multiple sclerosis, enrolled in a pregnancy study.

The DNA for the CDR3 is TGTGCCAGTAGCCTCGAGGGAATTCAGCCCCAGCATTTT. Its translation is CASSLEGIQPQHF. The J gene is TRBJ1-5, the V gene TRBV19; D is uncertain. This CDR3 has 13 residues. Per germline, CDR1 LNHDA and CDR2 SQIVND (reference sequence). Trimming pared 6 bases from V and 6 bases from J, leaving 12 bases between.